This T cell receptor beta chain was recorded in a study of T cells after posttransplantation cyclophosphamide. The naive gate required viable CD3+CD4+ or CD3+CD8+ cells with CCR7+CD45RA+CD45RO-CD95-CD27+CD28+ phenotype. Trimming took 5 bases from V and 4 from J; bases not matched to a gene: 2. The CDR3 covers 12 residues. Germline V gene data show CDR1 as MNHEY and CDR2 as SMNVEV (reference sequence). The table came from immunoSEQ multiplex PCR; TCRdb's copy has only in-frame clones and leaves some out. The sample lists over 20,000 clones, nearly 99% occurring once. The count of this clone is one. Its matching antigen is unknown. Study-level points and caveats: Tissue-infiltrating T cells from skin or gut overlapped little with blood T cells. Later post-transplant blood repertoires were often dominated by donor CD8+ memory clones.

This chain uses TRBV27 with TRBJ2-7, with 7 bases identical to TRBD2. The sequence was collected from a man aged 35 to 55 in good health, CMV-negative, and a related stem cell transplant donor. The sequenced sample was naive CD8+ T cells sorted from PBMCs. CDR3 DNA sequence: TGTGCCAGCAGTGGGGGGGGTTACGAGCAGTACTTC. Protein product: CASSGGGYEQYF.